Given below is one TCR beta chain in context. Its cognate antigen is unknown. One end of the junction is discordant with germline, which a read error may explain. The CDR3 runs to 11 residues. Germline V gene lookup returns CDR1 GTSNPN and CDR2 SVGIG (reference sequence). Profiled with immunoSEQ multiplex PCR; TCRdb holds only in-frame clones, not every one. Of millions of clones in the sample, more than 90% are singletons; the top ten hold roughly 0.13%. These data originate in a study of shared clonotypes between healthy human individuals. Study background: The people who gave samples were two women and a few men aged 18 to 49. Three plates each covered CD4 naive and memory; CD8 naive two, CD8 memory one.

Regarding the study as a whole: What limited the represented genetic and exposure-history diversity was the small number of donors.

This TCR derives from a man aged 18 to 35 in good health. Sequencing was done on a sample of naive CD4+ T cells sorted from blood. The subset: CD45RA+ positively selected. The chain uses TRBV30 and TRBJ1-6; 7 nucleotides agree with TRBD1. CDR3 nucleotide sequence: TGTGCCTGGAGTGTACAGGACAGGCAGGACTTT. This translates into CAWSVQDRQDF.